This T cell receptor beta chain emerged from a study of immune evolution from preneoplasia to lung adenocarcinoma. Study-level points and caveats: T cell clonality was higher in KRAS-mutant than EGFR-mutant or wild-type nodules.

There are a few counts of this clone. Its antigen is currently unknown. Macro-dissection enriched premalignant or tumor cells before nucleic acid extraction. The germline V gene has CDR1 MDHEN and CDR2 SYDVKM. The CDR3 is made up of 13 amino acids. V lost 9 bases, J lost 0 bases, and 9 bases lay in between. This table comes from immunoSEQ multiplex PCR, and its TCRdb copy is limited to in-frame clones, with some not included. The data show around 10,000 clones, over 60% seen once. Sequencing input: FFPE minimally invasive lung adenocarcinoma tissue. The rearrangement joins TRBV28 to TRBJ2-1, with a weak D call TRBD2 (6 bases). The TCR was taken from a person between 70 and 80 years old with lung adenocarcinoma. Some clones in this sample may be carry-over from other donors' samples. CDR3 in DNA: TGTGCCAGTCTAGCGCCCTCCTACAATGAGCAGTTCTTC. Translated: CASLAPSYNEQFF.